The 18 T cell receptor beta chains below were found in one sample sequenced in a study of blood T cell repertoires in COVID-19 (TCRdb year 2020). The library came from the immunoSEQ multiplex PCR assay. Not all clones reach the TCRdb copy of this immuneACCESS table, which keeps in-frame sequences only. Checked studies attribute under half of the gap to unresolved V genes and leave the rest unexplained. The table for this sample lists about 250,000 clones; roughly 90% of them were counted only once. The ten largest clones take up 0.75% to 0.9% of the sample. Specimen: peripheral blood. The receptor set was obtained from a man under 40 with acute or convalescent COVID-19.

The rearrangement links TRBV28 to TRBJ1-2; D is possibly TRBD1 (6 bases). V gave up 6 bases and J gave up 8 bases, with 13 bases separating them. Germline CDR1 MDHEN, CDR2 SYDVKM. This CDR3 contains 12 residues. CDR3 bases: TGTGCCAGCAGGCTGACAGGTTTGGGCTACACCTTC. Protein: CASRLTGLGYTF.

This clone was recorded once. The chain recombines TRBV3-1 (or the pseudogene TRBV3-2) with TRBJ2-2; D remains unclear. There are 16 residues in the CDR3. V lost 1 base and J 2 bases, leaving 11 bases between the germline ends. Germline loops: CDR1 LGHDT, CDR2 YNNKEL (reference sequence). The CDR3 nucleotides are TGTGCCAGCAGCCAAGGGTTGACACGAAACACCGGGGAGCTGTTTTTT. Translated: CASSQGLTRNTGELFF.

This clone was seen a handful of times. The V call is TRBV7-9, the J call TRBJ1-6; possible D gene TRBD1, 5 bases. Germline-derived CDR1 and CDR2 are SEHNR and FQNEAQ (reference sequence). Trimming cost V 6 bases and J 6 bases, with 12 bases left between them. The CDR3 is made up of 14 amino acids. The CDR3 nucleotides read TGTGCCAGCAGTTGGGCAGGGCCTAATTCACCCCTCCACTTT. It yields the protein CASSWAGPNSPLHF.

The gene calls are TRBV6-2 or TRBV6-3 and TRBJ2-3; D may be TRBD2 (5 bases). Germline loops: CDR1 MNHEY, CDR2 SVGEGT. The CDR3 consists of 15 residues. The V gene lost 2 bases and the J gene lost 1 base, with 10 bases spanning the gap. The CDR3 sequence: CASSYTRPRTDTQYF. Here the CDR3 DNA reads TGTGCCAGCAGTTACACTAGACCGCGCACAGATACGCAGTATTTT.

The chain joins TRBV28 to TRBJ1-5; the D is unclear. V lost 9 bases and J 5 bases, leaving 14 bases between the germline ends. The CDR3 consists of 13 residues. The germline V gene has CDR1 MDHEN and CDR2 SYDVKM. Here the CDR3 reads CASNVVNYQPQHF. In nucleotides, the CDR3 is TGTGCCAGTAATGTAGTGAACTATCAGCCCCAGCATTTT.

To note about this clone: Other DNA sequences within the sample encode an identical CDR3. This chain connects TRBV5-1 to TRBJ2-5; TRBD2 might be the D (5 bases). The germline V and J ends were trimmed by 0 bases and 5 bases, with 11 bases remaining between them. From germline, CDR1 is SGHRS and CDR2 YFSETQ. The CDR3 is made up of 14 amino acids. The CDR3 reads CASSLALAEETQYF. The CDR3 region has the DNA TGCGCCAGCAGCTTGGCCCTAGCAGAGGAGACCCAGTACTTC.

V is TRBV2 and J is TRBJ2-3; TRBD1 is a possible D gene (8 bases). CDR3 length: 17 amino acids. With 5 bases removed from V and 4 bases from J, the gap between germline ends came to 22 bases. The germline gives CDR1 SNHLY, CDR2 FYNNEI. This CDR3 is CASSKLRGREKADTQYF. For the CDR3, the DNA is TGTGCCAGCAGTAAACTCAGGGGGCGGGAGAAGGCAGATACGCAGTATTTT.

The rearrangement joins TRBV7-6 to TRBJ2-5; D possibly corresponds to TRBD2 (6 bases). Trimming left V 1 base short and J 3 bases short, with 9 bases between. This CDR3 comprises 14 residues. Germline CDR1 SGHVS, CDR2 FNYEAQ. The DNA for the CDR3 is TGTGCCAGCAGCTTAGATGCGGGAAAAGAGACCCAGTACTTC. Encoded protein: CASSLDAGKETQYF. The whole variable domain, filled in from reference TRBV7-6 and TRBJ2-5, reads GAGVSQSPRYKVTKRGQDVALRCDPISGHVSLYWYRQALGQGPEFLTYFNYEAQQDKSGLPNDRFSAERPEGSISTLTIQRTEQRDSAMYRCASSLDAGKETQYFGPGTRLLVL.

This chain links TRBV5-6 with TRBJ2-1; the match to TRBD1 covers 8 bases. Germline V gene sequence: CDR1 SGHDT, CDR2 YYEEEE. The CDR3 totals 14 residues. The V segment lost 2 bases and the J segment 4 bases; nucleotides outside the gene matches: 2. The CDR3 nucleotides are TGTGCCAGCAGCTTTAGGACAGGGTACAATGAGCAGTTCTTC. Encoded protein: CASSFRTGYNEQFF.

The rearrangement uses TRBV7-2 and TRBJ2-5, with D perhaps TRBD2 (6 bases). V lost 5 bases and J 2 bases, leaving 15 bases between the germline ends. CDR1 SGHTA and CDR2 FQGNSA come from the germline V gene. This CDR3 is 15 amino acids long. This chain's CDR3 is CASSRAGGTQETQYF. CDR3 in DNA: TGTGCCAGCAGCCGCGCTGGCGGGACGCAAGAGACCCAGTACTTC. Full variable domain (remainder filled in from reference TRBV7-2 and TRBJ2-5): GAGVSQSPSNKVTEKGKDVELRCDPISGHTALYWYRQSLGQGLEFLIYFQGNSAPDKSGLPSDRFSAERTGGSVSTLTIQRTQQEDSAVYLCASSRAGGTQETQYFGPGTRLLVL.

This chain uses TRBV7-3 with TRBJ2-2; TRBD1 matches 11 bases. There are 19 residues in the CDR3. Trimming cost V 5 bases and J 7 bases; bases outside gene matches: 18. Germline V lookup: CDR1 SGHTA, CDR2 FQGTGA. The CDR3 region is CASSHPTRSGQGASGELFF. In nucleotides, the CDR3 is TGTGCCAGCAGCCACCCGACCAGATCAGGACAGGGGGCGAGCGGGGAGCTGTTTTTT.

This clone was detected only a few times. This chain joins TRBV28 and TRBJ1-2, with D perhaps TRBD1 (5 bases). The CDR3 runs to 14 residues. Trimming shortened V by 6 bases and J by 5 bases, and 16 bases separated the two germline ends. Germline values: CDR1 MDHEN, CDR2 SYDVKM. In DNA, the CDR3 is TGTGCCAGCAGCCCCGACAGAGAGATATATGGCTACACCTTC. Translation gives CASSPDREIYGYTF.

V and J are TRBV7-3 and TRBJ1-2; 7 bases line up with TRBD1. The CDR3 runs to 14 residues. Germline-derived CDR1 and CDR2 are SGHTA and FQGTGA. Trimming removed 4 bases from V and 6 bases from J; junction bases left unmatched: 8. For the CDR3, the DNA is TGTGCCAGCAGCTCGTCGGACAGGCCGGATGGCTACACCTTC. This translates into CASSSSDRPDGYTF.

The chain has TRBV2 and TRBJ2-1; D is possibly TRBD1 (6 bases). The germline V gene has CDR1 SNHLY and CDR2 FYNNEI. The CDR3 contains 16 residues. Trimming left V 6 bases short and J 4 bases short, with 19 bases between. The CDR3 protein is CASRSRGPNDYNEQFF. DNA for the CDR3: TGTGCCAGCAGATCCAGGGGCCCAAACGATTACAATGAGCAGTTCTTC.

This clone has only one observation. The V call is TRBV5-1, the J call TRBJ2-7, with 8 bases aligning to TRBD1. Germline V CDR1 and CDR2: SGHRS, YFSETQ. The CDR3 covers 15 residues. V lost 4 bases to trimming and J lost 6 bases; unmatched junction nucleotides: 12. CDR3 loop: CASSRPQGAISEQYF. The DNA of the CDR3 is TGCGCCAGCAGCCGCCCCCAGGGGGCGATTAGCGAGCAGTACTTC.

The chain uses TRBV30 and TRBJ2-2, with 10 bases identical to TRBD1. The CDR3 sequence is 14 residues long. Trimming cost V 4 bases and J 7 bases; bases outside gene matches: 6. Looked up from germline, CDR1 is GTSNPN and CDR2 is SVGIG (reference sequence). For the CDR3, the DNA is TGTGCCTGGAAGACAGGGGGCGCCGGCGGGGAGCTGTTTTTT. It specifies CAWKTGGAGGELFF.

The chain combines TRBV7-9 with TRBJ1-4, with a tentative D call TRBD1 (5 bases). This CDR3 has 16 residues. CDR1 is SEHNR and CDR2 is FQNEAQ in the germline V gene (reference sequence). Trimming shortened V by 1 base and J by 8 bases, and 17 bases separated the two germline ends. As DNA, the CDR3 is TGTGCCAGCAGCTTAGGGTCGACAGCCCTGCGGGAAAAACTGTTTTTT. It codes for CASSLGSTALREKLFF.

About this clone: The same CDR3 arises from other DNA sequences in this sample as well. The chain employs TRBV18 and TRBJ1-5, with 9 bases aligning to TRBD1. The germline V gene encodes CDR1 KGHSH and CDR2 LQKENI. This CDR3 has 14 residues. J was trimmed by 2 bases and V by 6 bases; bases with no gene match: 2. CDR3 sequence reads: CASSRDRGNQPQHF. In DNA form, the CDR3 reads TGTGCCAGCTCGAGGGACAGGGGCAATCAGCCCCAGCATTTT.